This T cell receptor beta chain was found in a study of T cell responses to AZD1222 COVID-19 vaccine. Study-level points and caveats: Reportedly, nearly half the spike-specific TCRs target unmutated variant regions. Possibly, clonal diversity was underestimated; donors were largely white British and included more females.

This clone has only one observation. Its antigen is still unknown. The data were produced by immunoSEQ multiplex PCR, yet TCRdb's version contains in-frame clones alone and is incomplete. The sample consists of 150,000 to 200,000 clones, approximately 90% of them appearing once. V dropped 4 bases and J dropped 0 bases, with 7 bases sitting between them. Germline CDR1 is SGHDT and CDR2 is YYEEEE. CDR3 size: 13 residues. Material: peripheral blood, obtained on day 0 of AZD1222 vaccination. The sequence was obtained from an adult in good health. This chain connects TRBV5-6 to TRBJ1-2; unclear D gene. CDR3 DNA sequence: TGTGCCAGCAGCCCCGGGGCTAACTATGGCTACACCTTC. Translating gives CASSPGANYGYTF.